This entry lists 9 T cell receptor beta chains sequenced from one sample in a study of T cell changes during pregnancy in multiple sclerosis. The table came from immunoSEQ multiplex PCR; TCRdb's copy has only in-frame clones and leaves some out. The data hold 70,000 to 95,000 clones, with 85% to 95% observed a single time. The sequenced sample was peripheral blood, obtained in the second trimester of pregnancy. Receptors were obtained from a female donor with multiple sclerosis, enrolled in a pregnancy study.

In DNA, the CDR3 is TGTGCCACCAGCACCACCCCGGGGCCGGCGGGACTCACCTATGGCTACACCTTC. This sequence encodes CATSTTPGPAGLTYGYTF. V and J are TRBV15 and TRBJ1-2; perhaps TRBD1 as D (5 bases). The CDR3 length is 18 residues. The V gene lost 4 bases and the J gene lost 4 bases, with 25 bases spanning the gap. Germline V gene sequence: CDR1 LNHNV, CDR2 YYDKDF (reference sequence).

The chain is built from TRBV5-1 and TRBJ1-2; D may be TRBD1 (5 bases). The CDR3 covers 13 residues. V was trimmed by 0 bases and J by 5 bases, leaving 8 bases between them. Germline V CDR1 and CDR2: SGHRS, YFSETQ. In DNA, the CDR3 is TGCGCCAGCAGCTTGGCCAGGGAATATGGCTACACCTTC. Its protein is CASSLAREYGYTF.

The rearrangement links TRBV6-5 to TRBJ1-1; D possibly corresponds to TRBD1 (5 bases). V shed 2 bases and J shed 4 bases, with 14 bases lying between them. The CDR3 is 15 amino acids. Germline V gene sequence: CDR1 MNHEY, CDR2 SVGAGI. DNA of the CDR3: TGTGCCAGCAGTTACGAAACGGGGGGAGGCACTGAAGCTTTCTTT. Translating gives CASSYETGGGTEAFF.

This rearrangement joins TRBV30 to TRBJ2-5; D remains ambiguous. Matching the DNA end better, TRBJ2-7 makes the J call doubtful. This CDR3 region has 15 residues. Germline CDR1 GTSNPN, CDR2 SVGIG (reference sequence). In nucleotides, the CDR3 is TGTGCCTGGAGTGAAATGGTTCCACAGCCCTACGAGCAGTACTTC. Translating gives CAWSEMVPQPYEQYF.

The chain couples TRBV7-6 to TRBJ1-6; TRBD1 matches at 8 bases. V lost 0 bases to trimming and J lost 7 bases; unmatched junction nucleotides: 20. This CDR3 region has 21 residues. CDR1 SGHVS and CDR2 FNYEAQ come from the germline V gene. The CDR3 DNA reads as TGTGCCAGCAGCTTAGCCGTACGACAGGAGTCAGCGGGACAGGTGAATTCACCCCTCCACTTT. Translating gives CASSLAVRQESAGQVNSPLHF.

The chain carries TRBV4-1 and TRBJ1-5; D unclear. With 1 base removed from V and 6 bases from J, the gap between germline ends came to 10 bases. Germline-derived CDR1 and CDR2 are MGHRA and YSYEKL. The CDR3 has 14 amino acids. CDR3 in DNA: TGCGCCAGCAGCCAAGCCCAGGTCGGTCAGCCCCAGCATTTT. It encodes CASSQAQVGQPQHF.

The chain combines TRBV7-2 with TRBJ1-2; tentative D call: TRBD1 (6 bases). V was cut by 2 bases and J by 1 base, with 14 bases left in between. This CDR3 contains 16 residues. Germline CDR1 SGHTA, CDR2 FQGNSA. For the CDR3, the DNA is TGTGCCAGCAGCTTATGGCGGACAGATTTTAACTATGGCTACACCTTC. Amino acid sequence: CASSLWRTDFNYGYTF.

The chain recombines TRBV5-1 with TRBJ1-6, with D tentatively TRBD1 (6 bases). The V gene lost 3 bases and the J gene lost 6 bases, with 16 bases spanning the gap. The CDR3 length is 16 residues. The germline CDR1 and CDR2 sequences are SGHRS and YFSETQ. CDR3 sequence: CASSSTGRPPNSPLHF. CDR3 DNA: TGCGCCAGCAGCTCAACAGGGCGACCTCCTAATTCACCCCTCCACTTT.

The J gene is TRBJ2-5, the V gene TRBV27; 10 bases match TRBD1. Germline trimming cut 8 bases from V and 7 bases from J; bases unmatched to any gene: 4. The length of the CDR3 is 12 residues. Germline lookup yields CDR1 MNHEY and CDR2 SMNVEV (reference sequence). The CDR3 DNA reads as TGTGCCAGCGGGACAGGGGAGGTGACCCAGTACTTC. Protein product: CASGTGEVTQYF.